The clone carrying this TCR beta chain was seen a handful of times. Its antigen remains unknown. The data derive from a study of CD8 T cells in ankylosing spondylitis. CDR3 length: 12 amino acids. Construction of TCR beta libraries was performed using quantitative 5'-RACE with molecular barcodes. In TCRdb, the 5' RACE reads were re-called with MiXCR into one record per CDR3 protein. The data show hundreds of thousands of distinct CDR3 sequences, more than 25% seen once. Findings of the study overall: Relatively scarce in peripheral blood, disease-linked clones were CD8+. Reactive arthritis synovial fluid and blood were previously reported to contain some motif variants. The clones that were linked to disease were reported to be significantly enriched in matched synovial fluid samples from ankylosing spondylitis patients.

Material for sequencing was blood, either unsorted or a sorted T cell fraction (not recorded which). J is TRBJ2-2 and V is TRBV12-3 or TRBV12-4, with D maybe TRBD1 (5 bases). The source of this sequence is a male donor with ankylosing spondylitis or in good health (not recorded which). CDR3 amino acids: CAGAAIRRELFF. As DNA, the CDR3 is TGTGCTGGGGCAGCTATTCGAAGGGAGCTGTTTTTT.